This T cell receptor beta chain was found in a study of cytomegalovirus exposure and HLA in healthy donors. PCR amplification relied on 60 Vbeta primers (plus 13 Jbeta primers). The method was immunoSEQ multiplex PCR; TCRdb's version includes in-frame clones alone and lacks a portion of them. The table lists more than 90,000 clones, roughly 70% of them singletons, with approximately 2.9% in the top ten. With regard to this clone: What it recognizes is unknown.

The germline V and J ends were trimmed by 6 bases and 4 bases, with 22 bases remaining between them. CDR3 length: 16 amino acids. Germline V gene sequence: CDR1 MDHEN, CDR2 SYDVKM. General study points: The study recorded 150 to 200 TCR beta chains that were cytomegalovirus-associated.

This chain joins TRBV28 and TRBJ2-7; D is possibly TRBD2 (7 bases). Sequencing input: PBMCs. The source is a man aged 45 to 65 in good health and CMV-seronegative. The DNA for the CDR3 is TGTGCCAGCAGCTCACAGGGCGGGACTACTTGGTACGAGCAGTACGTC. Its protein product is CASSSQGGTTWYEQYV.